The present T cell receptor beta chain was sequenced within a study of cytomegalovirus exposure and HLA in healthy donors. Notes on the study in general: Likely technical artifact: a cluster of highly shared sequence variants.

Vbeta (60) and Jbeta (13) primers were used in the PCR. Source study methods: A follow-up analysis tallied tens of millions of unique TCR beta chains, roughly 11 million shared. Assay used: immunoSEQ multiplex PCR; TCRdb lists only in-frame clones, some missing. That table is the source of V, J and clone size, and D and trimming were worked out from the DNA. The sample carries around 80,000 clones, more than 60% recorded once. Germline lookup yields CDR1 MNHNS and CDR2 SASEGT. V lost 0 bases, J lost 6 bases, and 11 bases stayed unmatched. The CDR3 is made up of 16 amino acids. This clone occurred a few times. What it binds is unknown.

This receptor was taken from a man aged 35 to 55 in good health and CMV-seronegative. This chain uses TRBV6-1 with TRBJ2-7; 7 nucleotides line up with TRBD1. The material sequenced was PBMCs. The CDR3 spells CASSEASDRARSEQYF. CDR3 DNA sequence: TGTGCCAGCAGTGAAGCCTCAGACAGGGCCCGAAGCGAGCAGTACTTC.